These 11 T cell receptor beta chains share one sample of origin, sequenced in a study of CD8+ T cells in alopecia areata. Sequencing used cDNA as its template, made by extracting RNA and reverse transcribing it. Clones were read by immunoSEQ multiplex PCR, and TCRdb kept only the in-frame ones, dropping some. The repertoire holds more than 95,000 clones, with approximately 58% as singletons. Material for sequencing was CD4+ T cells sorted from blood. These receptor sequences come from a human donor in good health.

This chain connects TRBV27 to TRBJ2-1; D not resolved. The CDR3 contains 13 residues. Germline V gene sequence: CDR1 MNHEY, CDR2 SMNVEV (reference sequence). Trimming cost V 2 bases and J 6 bases, with 8 bases left between them. CDR3: CASSLRAGNEQFF. The CDR3, as DNA: TGTGCCAGCAGTTTAAGGGCAGGCAATGAGCAGTTCTTC.

V and J are TRBV2 and TRBJ1-3; D ambiguous. CDR3 length: 11 residues. Germline CDR1 reads SNHLY; CDR2 reads FYNNEI. V shed 8 bases and J shed 4 bases, with 6 bases lying between them. The CDR3 DNA follows: TGTGCCAGCGTGTGGGGAAACACCATATATTTT. Encoded protein: CASVWGNTIYF.

The chain employs TRBV7-2 and TRBJ2-7, with D possibly being TRBD1 (6 bases). The germline V gene has CDR1 SGHTA and CDR2 FQGNSA. This CDR3 comprises 15 residues. V lost 3 bases and J lost 0, with 12 bases in between. CDR3 sequence reads: CASSFPTGNSYEQYF. The CDR3 coding sequence is TGTGCCAGCAGCTTTCCTACAGGGAACTCCTACGAGCAGTACTTC.

The chain employs TRBV30 and TRBJ2-5; TRBD2 matches at 8 bases. The junction had 3 bases not matched to a gene; V was cut back by 2 bases and J by 7 bases. CDR3 length: 12 residues. CDR1 is GTSNPN, CDR2 SVGIG, per germline (reference sequence). CDR3 sequence: CAWSTSGGTQYF. CDR3 nucleotides: TGTGCCTGGAGTACTAGCGGCGGGACCCAGTACTTC. Together with reference TRBV30 and TRBJ2-5, the CDR3 gives the full variable domain: SQTIHQWPATLVQPVGSPLSLECTVEGTSNPNLYWYRQAAGRGLQLLFYSVGIGQISSEVPQNLSASRPQDRQFILSSKKLLLSDSGFYLCAWSTSGGTQYFGPGTRLLVL.

The rearrangement joins TRBV9 to TRBJ2-5; 8 bases are shared with TRBD1. V was clipped by 5 bases and J by 5 bases; unmatched bases: 11. The CDR3 contains 15 residues. The germline CDR1 and CDR2 sequences are SGDLS and YYNGEE. CDR3 in DNA: TGTGCCAGCAGTTCCGGACAGGGCGAATGGGAGACCCAGTACTTC. Its protein is CASSSGQGEWETQYF.

This clone was detected a few times. The chain has TRBV19 and TRBJ1-2; D call uncertain. Trimming stripped 6 bases from V and 0 bases from J, with 8 bases between. The CDR3 runs 13 residues. Germline lookup yields CDR1 LNHDA and CDR2 SQIVND (reference sequence). The CDR3 protein is CASRREANYGYTF. CDR3 nucleotides: TGTGCCAGTAGAAGGGAAGCTAACTATGGCTACACCTTC.

V usage is TRBV11-2 and J usage is TRBJ2-5, with D perhaps matching TRBD2 (5 bases). CDR1 is SGHAT and CDR2 is FQNNGV in the germline V gene. The CDR3 length is 14 residues. The V gene lost 2 bases and the J gene lost 7 bases, with 14 bases spanning the gap. CDR3 loop: CASSLNEGLPTQYF. The CDR3 DNA reads as TGTGCCAGCAGCTTAAACGAGGGCCTGCCGACCCAGTACTTC.

The V and J genes are TRBV30 and TRBJ2-1, with D unresolved. The CDR3 consists of 10 residues. Germline V gene sequence: CDR1 GTSNPN, CDR2 SVGIG (reference sequence). The V gene lost 0 bases and the J gene lost 7 bases, with 1 base spanning the gap. The CDR3 sequence: CAWSVNEQFF. As DNA, the CDR3 is TGTGCCTGGAGTGTAAATGAGCAGTTCTTC.

V and J are TRBV5-6 and TRBJ1-6; TRBD1 matches at 7 bases. Germline values: CDR1 SGHDT, CDR2 YYEEEE. CDR3 length: 14 residues. J was trimmed by 6 bases and V by 5 bases; bases with no gene match: 5. The CDR3 here is CASRSGTANSPLHF. CDR3 nucleotides: TGTGCCAGCAGGTCCGGGACAGCTAATTCACCCCTCCACTTT.

CDR3 coding DNA: TGTGCCAGCAGCTTGGGGACAGTGGCTGGCTACACCTTC. This encodes CASSLGTVAGYTF. The chain combines TRBV11-2 with TRBJ1-2; 7 bases match TRBD1. Germline assignment: CDR1 SGHAT and CDR2 FQNNGV. The CDR3 sequence is 13 residues long. J lost 7 bases, V lost 3 bases, and 5 bases had no gene match.

J is TRBJ2-7 and V is TRBV2; D possibly corresponds to TRBD2 (6 bases). V was cut by 6 bases and J by 1 base, with 16 bases left in between. This CDR3 is 15 amino acids long. Per germline, CDR1 SNHLY and CDR2 FYNNEI. CDR3 in DNA: TGTGCCAGCAGCCCGACGGGGGTTCTATCCTACGAGCAGTACTTC. Encoded protein: CASSPTGVLSYEQYF. Looking up the rest from reference TRBV2 and TRBJ2-7 gives the full variable domain: EPEVTQTPSHQVTQMGQEVILRCVPISNHLYFYWYRQILGQKVEFLVSFYNNEISEKSEIFDDQFSVERPDGSNFTLKIRSTKLEDSAMYFCASSPTGVLSYEQYFGPGTRLTVT.